Listed here are 25 T cell receptor beta chains from one sample, sequenced in a study of PD-1 blockade in classical Hodgkin lymphoma. Every patient relapsed after autologous stem cell transplantation, and brentuximab vedotin exposure varied. Measured with immunoSEQ multiplex PCR; TCRdb has only the in-frame clones, and not every one. The profile shows about 99,000 clones, 80% to 90% of them singletons. The input for sequencing was peripheral blood mononuclear cells (PBMCs), taken before the second cycle of nivolumab. The receptors come from a human donor with classical Hodgkin lymphoma.

The chain employs TRBV30 and TRBJ2-6; D is uncertain. V was cut by 4 bases and J by 0 bases, with 13 bases left in between. This CDR3 comprises 16 residues. Germline lookup yields CDR1 GTSNPN and CDR2 SVGIG (reference sequence). Here the CDR3 reads CAWMVGLSSGANVLTF. In DNA form, the CDR3 reads TGTGCCTGGATGGTGGGCTTAAGCTCTGGGGCCAACGTCCTGACTTTC.

The chain couples TRBV7-2 to TRBJ1-2; D not certain. V was shortened by 6 bases and J by 7 bases, with 15 bases between the two germline ends. The CDR3 consists of 13 residues. The germline CDR1 and CDR2 sequences are SGHTA and FQGNSA. In DNA form, the CDR3 reads TGTGCCAGCAGGCCCTGGGCCGAGAGTGGCTACACCTTC. This sequence encodes CASRPWAESGYTF.

The V gene is TRBV18, the J gene TRBJ2-7, with D possibly matching TRBD2 (7 bases). The CDR3 is 14 amino acids. V gave up 10 bases and J gave up 1 base, with 17 bases separating them. The germline gives CDR1 KGHSH, CDR2 LQKENI. For the CDR3, the DNA is TGTGCCACCCAGCGGGACATTCTATCCTACGAGCAGTACTTC. It translates to CATQRDILSYEQYF. The full variable domain, rest sourced from reference TRBV18 and TRBJ2-7, is NAGVMQNPRHLVRRRGQEARLRCSPMKGHSHVYWYRQLPEEGLKFMVYLQKENIIDESGMPKERFSAEFPKEGPSILRIQQVVRGDSAAYFCATQRDILSYEQYFGPGTRLTVT.

This clone was seen just once. The rearrangement links TRBV11-2 to TRBJ2-7; 11 bases fit TRBD2. Germline values: CDR1 SGHAT, CDR2 FQNNGV. The J segment lost 7 bases and the V segment lost 5 bases, leaving 10 bases of the junction unmatched. The CDR3 runs 15 residues. CDR3 in DNA: TGTGCCAGCAGCATCGGGACTAGCGGCCCTCGGGAGCAGTACTTC. Protein: CASSIGTSGPREQYF.

V gene TRBV10-3 combines with J gene TRBJ1-1; D ambiguous. The CDR3 consists of 14 residues. V was cut by 3 bases and J by 4 bases, with 12 bases left in between. The germline CDR1 and CDR2 sequences are ENHRY and SYGVKD. The CDR3 region is CAISEIESGTEAFF. The DNA for the CDR3 is TGTGCCATCAGTGAAATAGAGAGCGGCACTGAAGCTTTCTTT.

This chain connects TRBV5-4 to TRBJ2-3; perhaps D is TRBD1 or TRBD2 (5 bases each). The V gene lost 5 bases and the J gene lost 1 base, with 11 bases spanning the gap. Germline V gives CDR1 SGHNT, CDR2 YYREEE (reference sequence). The CDR3 runs to 14 residues. CDR3 nucleotides: TGTGCCAGCAGGCCGGGACCGGGCACAGATACGCAGTATTTT. Its translation: CASRPGPGTDTQYF.

This rearrangement joins TRBV5-1 to TRBJ2-1, with TRBD2 identical over 11 bases. The CDR3 sequence is 14 residues long. Germline V gene sequence: CDR1 SGHRS, CDR2 YFSETQ. V was pared by 6 bases and J by 7 bases, with 6 bases of the junction left unmatched. DNA of the CDR3: TGCGCCAGCAAGTTTAGCGGGAGGGTAAATGAGCAGTTCTTC. Protein product: CASKFSGRVNEQFF.

V usage is TRBV19 and J usage is TRBJ1-3, with 8 bases matching TRBD1. V dropped 6 bases and J dropped 3; count of bases not matched to a gene: 7. Germline V CDR1 and CDR2: LNHDA, SQIVND (reference sequence). The CDR3 loop spans 15 amino acids. The CDR3 nucleotides read TGTGCCAGTAGATGGGGGACAGGAGGTGGAAACACCATATATTTT. This gives the protein CASRWGTGGGNTIYF.

This chain links TRBV19 with TRBJ2-6; TRBD2 is a possible D gene (5 bases). CDR1 and CDR2 from the germline V gene are LNHDA and SQIVND (reference sequence). Trimming took 5 bases from V and 2 from J, leaving 13 bases between them. The CDR3 consists of 16 residues. The chain's CDR3 is CASSSAGEPGANVLTF. The CDR3 DNA reads as TGTGCCAGTAGTTCCGCGGGTGAGCCTGGGGCCAACGTCCTGACTTTC.

V usage is TRBV5-1 and J usage is TRBJ2-3; D unclear. Germline V gene sequence: CDR1 SGHRS, CDR2 YFSETQ. The V gene lost 2 bases and the J gene lost 0 bases, with 10 bases spanning the gap. This CDR3 contains 15 residues. The CDR3 loop is CASSLDGPSTDTQYF. In nucleotides, the CDR3 is TGCGCCAGCAGCTTAGACGGACCTAGCACAGATACGCAGTATTTT.

The chain uses TRBV27 and TRBJ1-5; D uncertain. Germline V gene sequence: CDR1 MNHEY, CDR2 SMNVEV (reference sequence). CDR3 length: 14 amino acids. The germline V and J ends were trimmed by 3 bases and 0 bases, with 6 bases remaining between them. Written as DNA, the CDR3 is TGTGCCAGCAGTTTTCGGGATAGCAATCAGCCCCAGCATTTT. Translating gives CASSFRDSNQPQHF.

The gene calls are TRBV7-2 and TRBJ1-4; D gene ambiguous. Trimming removed 0 bases at V and 0 bases at J, with 11 bases between. This CDR3 has 17 residues. Germline CDR1 and CDR2: SGHTA and FQGNSA. Here the CDR3 DNA reads TGTGCCAGCAGCTTAGCAACGAGTGCATCAACTAATGAAAAACTGTTTTTT. It codes for CASSLATSASTNEKLFF.

This clone came up a few times. The chain combines TRBV30 with TRBJ1-3, with a possible D match to TRBD1 (6 bases). Germline assignment: CDR1 GTSNPN and CDR2 SVGIG (reference sequence). The CDR3 contains 15 residues. V was shortened by 1 base and J by 3 bases, with 13 bases between the two germline ends. The CDR3 bases are TGTGCCTGGAGTGAACTGGGGGCGCTTGGAAACACCATATATTTT. As protein: CAWSELGALGNTIYF.

The chain uses TRBV4-2 and TRBJ1-2; D gene uncertain. This CDR3 region has 14 residues. The V gene's germline CDR1 is LGHNA and CDR2 YNFKEQ. V was shortened by 2 bases and J by 7 bases, with 14 bases between the two germline ends. For the CDR3, the DNA is TGTGCCAGCAGCCAACAAATCGGGGATCTTGGCTACACCTTC. Translation gives CASSQQIGDLGYTF.

The chain couples TRBV7-9 to TRBJ2-1; 11 bases are a match to TRBD2. Germline V gene data show CDR1 as SEHNR and CDR2 as FQNEAQ (reference sequence). The CDR3 is 15 residues long. The V and J ends lost 3 bases and 7 bases, in that order; junction bases with no gene match: 5. Here the CDR3 DNA reads TGTGCCAGCAGCTTTTCGGGACTAGCGGTGAATGAGCAGTTCTTC. Its protein product is CASSFSGLAVNEQFF.

A few counts support this clone. The rearrangement links TRBV10-2 to TRBJ2-7; D is undetermined. The CDR3 totals 15 residues. Looked up from germline, CDR1 is WSHSY and CDR2 is SAAADI. Trimming took 0 bases from V and 4 from J, leaving 13 bases between them. CDR3 region: CASSESSGSGYEQYF. CDR3 nucleotides: TGCGCCAGCAGTGAGTCATCAGGATCGGGTTACGAGCAGTACTTC.

This clone appeared once. The V gene is TRBV7-8, the J gene TRBJ2-5; 9 bases are shared with TRBD1. The trim removed 1 base at V and 5 bases at J, leaving 2 bases unmatched. The length of the CDR3 is 14 residues. Per the germline V gene, CDR1 is SGHVS and CDR2 is FQNEAQ. The CDR3 spells CASSLGTGEETQYF. CDR3 nucleotide sequence: TGTGCCAGCAGCTTAGGGACAGGGGAGGAGACCCAGTACTTC.

The chain recombines TRBV6-4 with TRBJ1-2, with a weak D call TRBD1 (5 bases). The CDR3 contains 13 residues. CDR1 and CDR2 from the germline V gene are MRHNA and SNTAGT. V was cut by 5 bases and J by 8 bases, with 15 bases left in between. The CDR3 loop is CASSIQGSGGYTF. CDR3 in DNA: TGTGCCAGCAGTATTCAGGGTTCCGGCGGCTACACCTTC.

The CDR3 DNA sequence: TGTGCCAGCAGCTTAACCCAGGGGGCGAACACCGGGGAGCTGTTTTTT. It encodes CASSLTQGANTGELFF. The V gene is TRBV7-9, the J gene TRBJ2-2, with TRBD1 matching over 7 bases. The V and J ends lost 2 bases and 0 bases, in that order; junction bases with no gene match: 3. The CDR3 spans 16 residues. Looked up from germline, CDR1 is SEHNR and CDR2 is FQNEAQ (reference sequence).

The chain carries TRBV19 and TRBJ1-3, with unresolved D. V dropped 6 bases and J dropped 2 bases, with 11 bases sitting between them. CDR3 size: 14 residues. Germline values: CDR1 LNHDA, CDR2 SQIVND (reference sequence). The DNA for the CDR3 is TGTGCCAGTAGGAAGGAAAAAGCTGGAAACACCATATATTTT. It translates to CASRKEKAGNTIYF.

This clone was seen more than once but under ten times. CDR3 sequence: CASAGGSHSINQPQHF. Written as DNA, the CDR3 is TGTGCCAGTGCGGGGGGCTCCCACTCAATCAATCAGCCCCAGCATTTT. The chain has TRBV19 and TRBJ1-5; TRBD1 is a possible D gene (6 bases). Germline-derived CDR1 and CDR2 are LNHDA and SQIVND (reference sequence). Trimming left V 8 bases short and J 3 bases short, with 20 bases between. There are 16 residues in the CDR3.

Written as DNA, the CDR3 is TGTGCCAGCAGCCAACAAACAGGGGGAGTTCGATCACCCCTCCACTTT. It yields the protein CASSQQTGGVRSPLHF. V usage is TRBV4-2 and J usage is TRBJ1-6, with 8 positions matching TRBD1. This CDR3 is 16 amino acids long. V lost 2 bases to trimming and J lost 10 bases; unmatched junction nucleotides: 10. CDR1 is LGHNA and CDR2 is YNFKEQ in the germline V gene.

The J gene is TRBJ1-1, the V gene TRBV12-5, with D uncertain. The CDR3 runs to 12 residues. The germline gives CDR1 LGHNT, CDR2 FRNRAP. V lost 2 bases to trimming and J lost 7 bases, with 8 bases between them. CDR3 in amino acids: CASGLMSGEAFF. As DNA, the CDR3 is TGTGCTAGTGGTTTGATGTCGGGTGAAGCTTTCTTT.

J is TRBJ2-1 and V is TRBV28, with unresolved D. V was pared by 2 bases and J by 7 bases, with 3 bases between. This CDR3 is built from 11 residues. CDR1 and CDR2 from the germline V gene are MDHEN and SYDVKM. CDR3 sequence (DNA): TGTGCCAGCAGTTTAGGGAATGAGCAGTTCTTC. It encodes CASSLGNEQFF.

This rearrangement joins TRBV27 to TRBJ1-5; D is ambiguous. Germline lookup yields CDR1 MNHEY and CDR2 SMNVEV (reference sequence). V lost 8 bases, J lost 3 bases, and 11 bases lay in between. The CDR3 sequence is 13 residues long. The CDR3 DNA follows: TGTGCCAGCTCCGGAGGTTACAATCAGCCCCAGCATTTT. Protein sequence: CASSGGYNQPQHF.